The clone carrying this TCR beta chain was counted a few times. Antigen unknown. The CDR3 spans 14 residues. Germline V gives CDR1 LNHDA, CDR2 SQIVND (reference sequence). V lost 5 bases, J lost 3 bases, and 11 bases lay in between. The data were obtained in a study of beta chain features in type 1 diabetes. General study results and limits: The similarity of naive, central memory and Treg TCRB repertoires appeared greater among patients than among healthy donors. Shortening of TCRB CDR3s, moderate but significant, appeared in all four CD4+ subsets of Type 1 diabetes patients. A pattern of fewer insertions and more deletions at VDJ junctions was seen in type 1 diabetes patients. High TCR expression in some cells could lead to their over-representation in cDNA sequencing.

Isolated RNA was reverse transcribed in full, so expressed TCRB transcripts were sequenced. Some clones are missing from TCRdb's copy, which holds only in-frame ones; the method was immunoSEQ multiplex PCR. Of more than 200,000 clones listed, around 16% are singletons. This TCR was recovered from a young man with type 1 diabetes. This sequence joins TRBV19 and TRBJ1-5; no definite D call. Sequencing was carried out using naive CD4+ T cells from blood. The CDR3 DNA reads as TGTGCCAGTAGTGGAGGGAGTTACAATCAGCCCCAGCATTTT. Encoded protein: CASSGGSYNQPQHF.